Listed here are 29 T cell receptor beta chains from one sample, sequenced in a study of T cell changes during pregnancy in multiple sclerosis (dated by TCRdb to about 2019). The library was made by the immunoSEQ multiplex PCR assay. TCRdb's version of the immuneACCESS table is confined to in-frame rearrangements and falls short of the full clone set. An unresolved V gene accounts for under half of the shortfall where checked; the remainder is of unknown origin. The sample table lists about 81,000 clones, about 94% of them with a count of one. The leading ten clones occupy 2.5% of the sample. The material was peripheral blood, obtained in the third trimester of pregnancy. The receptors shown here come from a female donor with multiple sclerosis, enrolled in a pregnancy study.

CDR3: CASRTNRDRGETEAFF. Written as DNA, the CDR3 is TGTGCCAGCAGGACAAACCGGGACAGGGGGGAGACTGAAGCTTTCTTT. The J gene is TRBJ1-1, the V gene TRBV6-6; 11 bases agree with TRBD1. The V and J ends lost 6 bases and 5 bases, in that order; junction bases with no gene match: 11. The CDR3 totals 16 residues. From germline, CDR1 is MNHNY and CDR2 SVGAGI (reference sequence).

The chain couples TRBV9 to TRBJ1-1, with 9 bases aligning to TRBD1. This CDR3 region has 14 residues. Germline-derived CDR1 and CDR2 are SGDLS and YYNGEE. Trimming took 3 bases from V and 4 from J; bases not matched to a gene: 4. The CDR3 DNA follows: TGTGCCAGCAGCGCGCCGGACAGGGGCACTGAAGCTTTCTTT. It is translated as CASSAPDRGTEAFF.

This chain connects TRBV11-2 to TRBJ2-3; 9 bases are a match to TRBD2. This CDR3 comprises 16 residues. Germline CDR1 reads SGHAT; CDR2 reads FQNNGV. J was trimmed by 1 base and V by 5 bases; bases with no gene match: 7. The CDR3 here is CASSIPLAGRTDTQYF. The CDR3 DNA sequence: TGTGCCAGCAGCATCCCTCTAGCGGGGCGCACAGATACGCAGTATTTT.

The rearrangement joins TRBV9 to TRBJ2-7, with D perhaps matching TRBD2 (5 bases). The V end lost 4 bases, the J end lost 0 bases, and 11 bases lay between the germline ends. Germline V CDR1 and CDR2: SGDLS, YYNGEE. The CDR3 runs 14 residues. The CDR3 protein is CASSSDGVSYEQYF. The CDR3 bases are TGTGCCAGCAGCTCCGACGGGGTCTCCTACGAGCAGTACTTC.

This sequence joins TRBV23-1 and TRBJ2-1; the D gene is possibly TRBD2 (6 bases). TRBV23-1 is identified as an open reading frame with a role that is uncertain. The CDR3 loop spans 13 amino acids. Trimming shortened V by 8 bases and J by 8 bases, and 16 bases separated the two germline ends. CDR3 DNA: TGCGCCAGCGAGACTAGTATGGGCGATGAGCAGTTCTTC. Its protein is CASETSMGDEQFF.

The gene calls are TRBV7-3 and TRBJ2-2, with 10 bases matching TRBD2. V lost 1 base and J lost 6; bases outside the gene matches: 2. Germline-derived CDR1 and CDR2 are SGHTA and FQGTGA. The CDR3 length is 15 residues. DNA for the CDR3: TGTGCCAGCAGCTTAAGGACTAGCGGCCCCGGGGAGCTGTTTTTT. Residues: CASSLRTSGPGELFF.

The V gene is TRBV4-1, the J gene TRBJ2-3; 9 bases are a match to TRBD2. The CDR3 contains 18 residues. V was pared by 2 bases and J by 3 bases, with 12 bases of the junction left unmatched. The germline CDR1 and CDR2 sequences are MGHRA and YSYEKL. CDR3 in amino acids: CASSQTIKRGDETDTQYF. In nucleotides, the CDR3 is TGCGCCAGCAGCCAAACTATTAAGCGGGGGGACGAGACAGATACGCAGTATTTT.

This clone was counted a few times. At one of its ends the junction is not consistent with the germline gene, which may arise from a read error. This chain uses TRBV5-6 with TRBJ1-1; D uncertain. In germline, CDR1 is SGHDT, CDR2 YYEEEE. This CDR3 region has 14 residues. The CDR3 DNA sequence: TGTGCCAGCGGCTTTGGCCCCGGGGACACTGAAGCTTTCTTT. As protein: CASGFGPGDTEAFF.

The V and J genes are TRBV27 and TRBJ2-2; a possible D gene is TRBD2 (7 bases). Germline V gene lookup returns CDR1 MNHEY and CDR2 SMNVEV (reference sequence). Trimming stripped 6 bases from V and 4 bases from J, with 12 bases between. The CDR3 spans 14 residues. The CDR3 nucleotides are TGTGCCAGCAGGGGCGGGGGCGGCACCGGGGAGCTGTTTTTT. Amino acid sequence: CASRGGGGTGELFF.

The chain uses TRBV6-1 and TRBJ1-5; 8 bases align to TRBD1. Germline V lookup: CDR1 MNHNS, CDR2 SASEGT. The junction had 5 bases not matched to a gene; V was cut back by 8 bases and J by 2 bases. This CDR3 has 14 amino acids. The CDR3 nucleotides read TGTGCCAGCGGACAGGGATGGGGCAATCAGCCCCAGCATTTT. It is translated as CASGQGWGNQPQHF.

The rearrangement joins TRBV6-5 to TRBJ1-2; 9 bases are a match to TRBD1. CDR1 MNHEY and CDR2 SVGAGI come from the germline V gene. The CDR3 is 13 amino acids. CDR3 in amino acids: CASKGQGIGGYTF. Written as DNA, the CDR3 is TGTGCATCGAAAGGACAGGGGATCGGTGGCTACACCTTC.

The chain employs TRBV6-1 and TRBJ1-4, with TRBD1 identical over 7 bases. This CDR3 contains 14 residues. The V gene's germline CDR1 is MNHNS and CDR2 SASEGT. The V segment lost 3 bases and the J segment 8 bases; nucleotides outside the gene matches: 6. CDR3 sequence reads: CASSETGYREKLFF. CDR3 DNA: TGTGCCAGCAGTGAGACAGGGTATAGGGAAAAACTGTTTTTT.

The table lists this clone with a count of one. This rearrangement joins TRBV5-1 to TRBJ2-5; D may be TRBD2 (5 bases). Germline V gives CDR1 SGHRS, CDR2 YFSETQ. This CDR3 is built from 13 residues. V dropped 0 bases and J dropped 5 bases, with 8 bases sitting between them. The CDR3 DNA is TGCGCCAGCAGCTTGGCCTGGGAGGAGACCCAGTACTTC. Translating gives CASSLAWEETQYF.

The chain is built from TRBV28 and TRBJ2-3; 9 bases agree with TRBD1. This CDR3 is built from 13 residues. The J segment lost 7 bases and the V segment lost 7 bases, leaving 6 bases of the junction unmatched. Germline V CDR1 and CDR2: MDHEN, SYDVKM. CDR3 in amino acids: CASKPTGGHTQYF. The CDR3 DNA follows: TGTGCCAGCAAACCGACAGGGGGACATACGCAGTATTTT.

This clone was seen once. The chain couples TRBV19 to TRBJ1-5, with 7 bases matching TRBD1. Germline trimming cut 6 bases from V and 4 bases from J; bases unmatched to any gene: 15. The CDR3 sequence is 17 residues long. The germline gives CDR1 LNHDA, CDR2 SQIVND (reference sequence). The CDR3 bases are TGTGCCAGTAGCTTCGGACAGGACAGACCCCGGAATCAGCCCCAGCATTTT. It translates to CASSFGQDRPRNQPQHF.

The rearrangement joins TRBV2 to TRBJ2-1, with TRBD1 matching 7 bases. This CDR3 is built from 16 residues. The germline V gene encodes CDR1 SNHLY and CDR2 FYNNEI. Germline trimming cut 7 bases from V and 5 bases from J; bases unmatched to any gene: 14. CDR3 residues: CASNEQGPGGNNEQFF. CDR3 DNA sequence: TGTGCCAGCAACGAACAGGGGCCAGGGGGAAACAATGAGCAGTTCTTC.

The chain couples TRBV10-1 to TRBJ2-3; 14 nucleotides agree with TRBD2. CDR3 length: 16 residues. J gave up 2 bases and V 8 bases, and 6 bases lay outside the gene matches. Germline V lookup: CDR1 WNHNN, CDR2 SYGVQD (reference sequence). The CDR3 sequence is CASGGTSGGYTDTQYF. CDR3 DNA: TGCGCCAGCGGAGGGACTAGCGGGGGATACACAGATACGCAGTATTTT.

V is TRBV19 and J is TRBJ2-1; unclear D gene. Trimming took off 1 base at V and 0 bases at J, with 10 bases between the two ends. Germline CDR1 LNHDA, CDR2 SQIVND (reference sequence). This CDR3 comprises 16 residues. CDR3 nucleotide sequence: TGTGCCAGTAGTATAGTCCACTTGAGCTCCTACAATGAGCAGTTCTTC. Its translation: CASSIVHLSSYNEQFF. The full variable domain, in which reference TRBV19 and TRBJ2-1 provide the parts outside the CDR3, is DGGITQSPKYLFRKEGQNVTLSCEQNLNHDAMYWYRQDPGQGLRLIYYSQIVNDFQKGDIAEGYSVSREKKESFPLTVTSAQKNPTAFYLCASSIVHLSSYNEQFFGPGTRLTVL.

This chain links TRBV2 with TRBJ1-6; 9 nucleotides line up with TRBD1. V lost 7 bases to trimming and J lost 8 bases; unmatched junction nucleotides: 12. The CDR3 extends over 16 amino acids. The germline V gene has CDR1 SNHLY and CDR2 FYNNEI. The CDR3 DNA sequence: TGTGCCAGCACCAACAGGGGGCAGGTCATCTATTCACCCCTCCACTTT. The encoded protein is CASTNRGQVIYSPLHF.

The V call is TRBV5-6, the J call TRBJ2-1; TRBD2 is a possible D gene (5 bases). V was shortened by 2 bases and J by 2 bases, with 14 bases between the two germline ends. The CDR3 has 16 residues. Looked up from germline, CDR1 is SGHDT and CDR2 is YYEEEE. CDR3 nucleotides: TGTGCCAGCAGCTTTCGGGGTCTGGCGCCCTACAATGAGCAGTTCTTC. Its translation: CASSFRGLAPYNEQFF.

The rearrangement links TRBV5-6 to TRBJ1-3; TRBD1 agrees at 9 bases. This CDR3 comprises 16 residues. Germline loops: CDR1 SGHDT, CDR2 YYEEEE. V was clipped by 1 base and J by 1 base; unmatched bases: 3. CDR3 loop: CASSLPGTGSGNTIYF. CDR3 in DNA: TGTGCCAGCAGCTTGCCCGGGACAGGGTCTGGAAACACCATATATTTT.

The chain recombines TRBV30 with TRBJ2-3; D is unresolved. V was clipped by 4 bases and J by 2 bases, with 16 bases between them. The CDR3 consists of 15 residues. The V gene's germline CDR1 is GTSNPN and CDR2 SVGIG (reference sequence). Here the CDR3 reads CAWNPHHLATDTQYF. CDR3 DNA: TGTGCCTGGAACCCTCACCACTTAGCCACAGATACGCAGTATTTT. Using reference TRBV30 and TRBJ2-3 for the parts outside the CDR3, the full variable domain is SQTIHQWPATLVQPVGSPLSLECTVEGTSNPNLYWYRQAAGRGLQLLFYSVGIGQISSEVPQNLSASRPQDRQFILSSKKLLLSDSGFYLCAWNPHHLATDTQYFGPGTRLTVL.

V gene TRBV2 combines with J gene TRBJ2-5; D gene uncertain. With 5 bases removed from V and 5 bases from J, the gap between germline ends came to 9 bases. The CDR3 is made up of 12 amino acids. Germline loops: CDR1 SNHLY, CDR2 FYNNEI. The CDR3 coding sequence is TGTGCCAGCAGTCTCACCGAGGAGACCCAGTACTTC. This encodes CASSLTEETQYF.

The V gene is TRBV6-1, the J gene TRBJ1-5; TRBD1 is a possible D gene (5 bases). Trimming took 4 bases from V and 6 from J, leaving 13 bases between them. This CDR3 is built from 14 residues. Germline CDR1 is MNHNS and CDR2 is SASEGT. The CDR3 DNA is TGTGCCAGCAGTGGTGGGGCATCTCTTCAGCCCCAGCATTTT. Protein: CASSGGASLQPQHF.

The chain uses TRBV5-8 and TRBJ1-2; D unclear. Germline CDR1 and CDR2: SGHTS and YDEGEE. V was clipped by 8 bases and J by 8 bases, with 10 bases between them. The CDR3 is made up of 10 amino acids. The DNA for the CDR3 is TGTGCCAGTCCTCGGCGGGGCTACACCTTC. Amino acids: CASPRRGYTF.

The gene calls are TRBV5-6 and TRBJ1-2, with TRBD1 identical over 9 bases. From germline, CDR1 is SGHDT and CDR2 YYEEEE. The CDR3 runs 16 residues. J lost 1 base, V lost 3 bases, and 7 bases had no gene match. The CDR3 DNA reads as TGTGCCAGCAGCTGGGAAGGACAGGGGAATAACTATGGCTACACCTTC. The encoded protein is CASSWEGQGNNYGYTF.

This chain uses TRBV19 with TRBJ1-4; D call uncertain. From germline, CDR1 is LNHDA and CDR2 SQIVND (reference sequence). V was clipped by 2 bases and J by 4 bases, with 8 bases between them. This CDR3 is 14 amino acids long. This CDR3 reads CASSIQVDNEKLFF. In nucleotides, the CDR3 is TGTGCCAGTAGTATACAGGTGGATAATGAAAAACTGTTTTTT. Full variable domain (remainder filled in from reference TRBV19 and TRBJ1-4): DGGITQSPKYLFRKEGQNVTLSCEQNLNHDAMYWYRQDPGQGLRLIYYSQIVNDFQKGDIAEGYSVSREKKESFPLTVTSAQKNPTAFYLCASSIQVDNEKLFFGSGTQLSVL.

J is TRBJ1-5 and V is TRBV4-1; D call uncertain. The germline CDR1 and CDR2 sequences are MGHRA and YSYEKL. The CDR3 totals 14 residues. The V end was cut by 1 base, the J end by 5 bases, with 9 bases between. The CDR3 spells CASSQVSRDQPQHF. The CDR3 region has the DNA TGCGCCAGCAGCCAAGTTTCGCGGGATCAGCCCCAGCATTTT.

In DNA form, the CDR3 reads TGCGCCAGCAGCTTGAGGTTAGCGACCGCCGGCGGCGAAAAACTGTTTTTT. Protein product: CASSLRLATAGGEKLFF. This chain connects TRBV5-1 to TRBJ1-4, with unresolved D. This CDR3 is 17 amino acids long. Trimming stripped 1 base from V and 8 bases from J, with 21 bases between. Germline assignment: CDR1 SGHRS and CDR2 YFSETQ.